One sample yielded the 10 T cell receptor beta chains listed below, sequenced in a study of response to subunit inactivated influenza vaccine. TCRdb called the RT-PCR reads again in MiXCR, with one record for every CDR3 protein. The sample lists fewer than 800,000 distinct CDR3 sequences, roughly 14% occurring once. The sequences come from PBMCs from blood, collected roughly 13 days after vaccination. These TCRs come from a man between 45 and 60 years old who received an inactivated influenza vaccine.

The CDR3 loop reads CASSYGQRNTEAFF. The CDR3 DNA reads TGTGCCAGCAGTTACGGGCAGAGGAACACTGAAGCTTTCTTT. This rearrangement joins TRBV6-2 or TRBV6-3 to TRBJ1-1, with D uncertain. The CDR3 sequence is 14 residues long. Trimming stripped 2 bases from V and 1 base from J, with 8 bases between. Per the germline V gene, CDR1 is MNHEY and CDR2 is SVGEGT.

The chain has TRBV20-1 and TRBJ1-5; 8 positions agree with TRBD1. The germline CDR1 and CDR2 sequences are DFQATT and SNEGSKA (reference sequence). The V gene end was trimmed by 4 bases and the J gene end by 7 bases; junction bases not matched to a gene: 6. The CDR3 runs to 13 residues. This chain's CDR3 is CSANGQGDQPQHF. DNA of the CDR3: TGCAGTGCTAACGGACAGGGAGACCAGCCCCAGCATTTT.

The chain uses TRBV5-1 and TRBJ2-7, with 8 nucleotides matching TRBD2. V lost 4 bases and J lost 6; bases outside the gene matches: 3. Germline values: CDR1 SGHRS, CDR2 YFSETQ. The CDR3 covers 12 residues. The CDR3 is CASSQGLGEQYF. As DNA, the CDR3 is TGCGCCAGCAGCCAGGGACTAGGCGAGCAGTACTTC. Full variable domain (remainder filled in from reference TRBV5-1 and TRBJ2-7): KAGVTQTPRYLIKTRGQQVTLSCSPISGHRSVSWYQQTPGQGLQFLFEYFSETQRNKGNFPGRFSGRQFSNSRSEMNVSTLELGDSALYLCASSQGLGEQYFGPGTRLTVT.

This clonotype was observed a few times. The chain links TRBV20-1 to TRBJ2-7; TRBD1 aligns across 11 bases. Trimming removed 6 bases from V and 2 bases from J; junction bases left unmatched: 9. The CDR3 loop spans 15 amino acids. CDR1 is DFQATT, CDR2 SNEGSKA, per germline (reference sequence). This CDR3 is CSAPLVGQGAYEQYF. As DNA, the CDR3 is TGCAGTGCACCGCTAGTGGGACAGGGGGCCTACGAGCAGTACTTC.

J is TRBJ2-6 and V is TRBV12-3 or TRBV12-4; D unclear. Between the trimmed V and J ends, which lost 5 bases and 3 bases, there was a span of 14 bases. This CDR3 comprises 16 residues. CDR3 in DNA: TGTGCCAGCAGTCCCAACCCCTCCCTTGGGGCCAACGTCCTGACTTTC. Amino acid sequence: CASSPNPSLGANVLTF.

In this sample, this clonotype turned up a few times. This chain uses TRBV20-1 with TRBJ2-1; D may be TRBD1 (5 bases). CDR3 length equals 15 residues. Per the germline V gene, CDR1 is DFQATT and CDR2 is SNEGSKA (reference sequence). The V end was cut by 6 bases, the J end by 10 bases, with 25 bases between. This CDR3 reads CSATPMSRTQREQFF. CDR3 DNA: TGCAGTGCCACACCCATGTCTAGGACACAGAGAGAGCAGTTCTTC.

This clonotype has more than one count but fewer than ten. This chain connects TRBV12-3 or TRBV12-4 to TRBJ1-1; D possibly corresponds to TRBD1 (5 bases). Trimming shortened V by 6 bases and J by 1 base, and 9 bases separated the two germline ends. The CDR3 spans 13 residues. CDR3 sequence (DNA): TGTGCCAGCAGAGCGGGGCAGAACACTGAAGCTTTCTTT. Protein: CASRAGQNTEAFF.

This clonotype occurred many times. This chain uses TRBV20-1 with TRBJ2-1; the D is unclear. Germline V CDR1 and CDR2: DFQATT, SNEGSKA (reference sequence). The CDR3 totals 14 residues. The V end lost 6 bases, the J end lost 2 bases, and 14 bases lay between the germline ends. In DNA form, the CDR3 reads TGCAGTGCGCCGTGGTCTGGGGCCTACAATGAGCAGTTCTTC. This encodes CSAPWSGAYNEQFF.

The gene calls are TRBV5-1 and TRBJ2-7; D is perhaps TRBD1 (6 bases). Trimming took off 3 bases at V and 2 bases at J, with 9 bases between the two ends. Looked up from germline, CDR1 is SGHRS and CDR2 is YFSETQ. The CDR3 contains 13 residues. The CDR3: CASSWDTTYEQYF. The CDR3 bases are TGCGCCAGCAGCTGGGACACAACCTACGAGCAGTACTTC.

V and J are TRBV12-3 or TRBV12-4 and TRBJ1-5; TRBD1 might be the D (5 bases). This CDR3 is 14 amino acids long. V shed 4 bases and J shed 6 bases, with 13 bases lying between them. The DNA of the CDR3 is TGTGCCAGCAGTTGGGACGGGGCAAGTCAGCCCCAGCATTTT. Protein sequence: CASSWDGASQPQHF.